This is a list of T cell receptor beta chains from one sample in a study of T cell responses to AZD1222 COVID-19 vaccine. The protocol was immunoSEQ multiplex PCR, while the TCRdb copy is restricted to in-frame clones and leaves out a portion. The table lists around 73,000 clones, roughly 87% of them singletons. The source was peripheral blood, collected 28 days after the second AZD1222 dose. The receptors here all came from an adult who received the AZD1222 COVID-19 vaccine. Each CDR3 is given with its conserved first and last residue. The D gene is left open where the match is weak. Rows may omit the clone size; those that give it use once, few, many or a size class.

cdr3_aa	cdr3_nt	v_call	j_call	clone_size	d_call
CAISDFNEQFF	TGTGCCATCAGTGATTTCAATGAGCAGTTCTTC	TRBV10-3	TRBJ2-1	NA	NA
CSVDNSSPYNEQFF	TGCAGCGTTGACAACAGTTCACCCTACAATGAGCAGTTCTTC	TRBV29-1	TRBJ2-1	NA	NA
CASRDRGPNNEQFF	TGTGCCAGCAGAGACAGGGGACCGAACAATGAGCAGTTCTTC	TRBV6-5	TRBJ2-1	NA	TRBD1
CASTILAGYNEQFF	TGTGCCAGCACTATACTAGCGGGCTACAATGAGCAGTTCTTC	TRBV6-5	TRBJ2-1	NA	TRBD2
CASSEVAQYFDNEQFF	TGTGCCAGCAGTGAAGTGGCACAGTACTTCGACAATGAGCAGTTCTTC	TRBV2	TRBJ2-1	NA	NA
CASSLGLAPRDTQYF	TGTGCCAGCAGCCTCGGGCTAGCGCCGAGGGATACGCAGTATTTT	TRBV7-2	TRBJ2-3	NA	NA
CASSGLAGGFNEQFF	TGTGCCAGCAGCGGGCTAGCGGGGGGATTTAATGAGCAGTTCTTC	TRBV13	TRBJ2-1	few	TRBD2
CASSLHPGGNTIYF	TGTGCCAGCAGTTTGCATCCAGGAGGAAACACCATATATTTT	TRBV28	TRBJ1-3	NA	NA
CASSQSLGQTNEQFF	TGCGCCAGCAGCCAATCACTAGGACAAACCAATGAGCAGTTCTTC	TRBV4-3	TRBJ2-1	NA	NA
CASSRPGQGGSTEAFF	TGTGCCAGTAGCCGCCCGGGACAGGGGGGGAGCACTGAAGCTTTCTTT	TRBV19	TRBJ1-1	NA	TRBD1
CASSAMDRGNYGYTF	TGTGCCAGCAGCGCCATGGACAGGGGTAACTATGGCTACACCTTC	TRBV5-4	TRBJ1-2	NA	TRBD1
CASSLASRWGNRPQHF	TGTGCCAGCAGCTTAGCCAGTCGCTGGGGCAATCGGCCCCAGCATTTT	TRBV7-2	TRBJ1-5	NA	NA
CASSLNLGNTIYF	TGCGCCAGCAGCTTGAACCTGGGAAACACCATATATTTT	TRBV5-1	TRBJ1-3	NA	NA
CASSRGGGSYNEQFF	TGTGCCAGCAGCCGCGGCGGGGGCTCCTACAATGAGCAGTTCTTC	TRBV11-3	TRBJ2-1	NA	TRBD2
CASSREGVYGYTF	TGTGCCAGCTCACGTGAGGGAGTATATGGCTACACCTTC	TRBV18	TRBJ1-2	NA	NA
CASTRWVTEAFF	TGTGCCAGCACCCGATGGGTGACTGAAGCTTTCTTT	TRBV6-5	TRBJ1-1	once	NA
CASSQGGTGRETQYF	TGTGCCAGCAGCCAAGGCGGGACAGGCCGGGAGACCCAGTACTTC	TRBV3-1/TRBV3-2	TRBJ2-5	NA	TRBD1
CASSVRGSTDTQYF	TGTGCCAGCAGCGTTAGGGGGAGCACAGATACGCAGTATTTT	TRBV7-3	TRBJ2-3	few	NA
CASSPTRQLYNEQFF	TGTGCCAGCTCACCAACCCGGCAGTTATACAATGAGCAGTTCTTC	TRBV18	TRBJ2-1	NA	NA
CASSPGLAGTYNEQFF	TGCGCCAGCAGTCCGGGACTAGCGGGTACCTACAATGAGCAGTTCTTC	TRBV23-1	TRBJ2-1	NA	TRBD2
CASSLPRLRNTGELFF	TGTGCCAGCTCACTACCCAGACTTCGGAACACCGGGGAGCTGTTTTTT	TRBV18	TRBJ2-2	NA	NA
CASSWLGGLNTEAFF	TGTGCCAGTAGTTGGTTGGGGGGGCTGAACACTGAAGCTTTCTTT	TRBV19	TRBJ1-1	NA	NA
CASSLARETQYF	TGTGCCAGCAGTTTAGCGCGGGAGACCCAGTACTTC	TRBV12-3/TRBV12-4	TRBJ2-5	NA	NA
CASSFGTGSYGYTF	TGTGCCAGCAGCTTCGGGACAGGAAGCTATGGCTACACCTTC	TRBV13	TRBJ1-2	NA	TRBD1
CAISDSGGPGRTDTQYF	TGTGCCATCAGTGATAGCGGAGGGCCCGGGCGCACAGATACGCAGTATTTT	TRBV10-3	TRBJ2-3	NA	NA
CASRGIGTGTEAFF	TGCGCCAGCAGAGGAATTGGGACAGGCACTGAAGCTTTCTTT	TRBV5-1	TRBJ1-1	NA	TRBD1
CASSHLLDRTATNEKLFF	TGTGCCAGCAGCCATCTACTAGACAGGACCGCAACTAATGAAAAACTGTTTTTT	TRBV3-1/TRBV3-2	TRBJ1-4	NA	NA
CATSDPGRSNEKLFF	TGTGCCACCAGTGATCCAGGACGGTCTAATGAAAAACTGTTTTTT	TRBV24-1	TRBJ1-4	once	NA